What follows describes a single T cell receptor beta chain. This sample was taken from a study of cytomegalovirus exposure and HLA in healthy donors. From germline, CDR1 is LGHNA and CDR2 YNFKEQ. J was trimmed by 7 bases and V by 5 bases; bases with no gene match: 17. CDR3 size: 17 residues. PCR amplification relied on 60 Vbeta primers (plus 13 Jbeta primers). Profiled with immunoSEQ multiplex PCR; TCRdb holds only in-frame clones, not every one. In the table there are just over 95,000 clones, about 76% of which are singletons. Specimen: PBMCs. The V call is TRBV4-2, the J call TRBJ1-2; TRBD1 aligns across 9 bases. The TCR sequence derives from a woman between 40 and 50 years old in good health and CMV-seronegative. The CDR3 is CASSRGDRDRVRPGYTF. CDR3 bases: TGTGCCAGCAGCAGAGGAGACCGGGACAGGGTTCGCCCTGGCTACACCTTC.